Listed here is a single T cell receptor (beta chain). Its antigen is not identified. The method was immunoSEQ multiplex PCR; TCRdb's version includes in-frame clones alone and lacks a portion of them. The table has about 590,000 clones, around 95% seen once. This specimen belongs to a study of shared clonotypes between healthy human individuals. The V gene's germline CDR1 is SGHRS and CDR2 YFSETQ. The CDR3 is 13 residues long. Trimming stripped 4 bases from V and 1 base from J, with 8 bases between. As defined, naive CD8 cells were CD45RO-negative and positively selected for CCR7, with terminally differentiated effector memory CD45RA+ cells excluded. There were no recent acute infections or vaccinations among the donors, who were healthy HIV-negative adults. Overall study results and limits: Naive subsets tended to show greater estimated richness than memory subsets. Rarefaction exposed incomplete sorted-subset sequencing despite large depth.

The TCR comes from a woman aged 30 to 39 in good health. Sequenced sample: naive CD8+ T cells sorted from blood. The chain recombines TRBV5-1 with TRBJ2-5; no firm D call. This CDR3 is CASSLVVQETQYF. CDR3 in DNA: TGCGCCAGCAGCCTGGTCGTCCAAGAGACCCAGTACTTC.